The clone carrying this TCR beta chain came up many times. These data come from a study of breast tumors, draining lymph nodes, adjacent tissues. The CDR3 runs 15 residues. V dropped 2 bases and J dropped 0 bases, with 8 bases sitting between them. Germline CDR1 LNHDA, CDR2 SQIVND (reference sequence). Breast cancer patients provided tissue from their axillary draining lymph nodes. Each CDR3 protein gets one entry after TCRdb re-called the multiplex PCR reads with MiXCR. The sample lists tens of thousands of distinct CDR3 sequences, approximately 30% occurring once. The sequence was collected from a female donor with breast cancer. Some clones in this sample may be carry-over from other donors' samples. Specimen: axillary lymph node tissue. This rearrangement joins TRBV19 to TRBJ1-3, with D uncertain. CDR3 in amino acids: CASSISALSGNTIYF. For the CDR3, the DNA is TGTGCCAGTAGTATATCTGCCCTCTCTGGAAACACCATATATTTT.